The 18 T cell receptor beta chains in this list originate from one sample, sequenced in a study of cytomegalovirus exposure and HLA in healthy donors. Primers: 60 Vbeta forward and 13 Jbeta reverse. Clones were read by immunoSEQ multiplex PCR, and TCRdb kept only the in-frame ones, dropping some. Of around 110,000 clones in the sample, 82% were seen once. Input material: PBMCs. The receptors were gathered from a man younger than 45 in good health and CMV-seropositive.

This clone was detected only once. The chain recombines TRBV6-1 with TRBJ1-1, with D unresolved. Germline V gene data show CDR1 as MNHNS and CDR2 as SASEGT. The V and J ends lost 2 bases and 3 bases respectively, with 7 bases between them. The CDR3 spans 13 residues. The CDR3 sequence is CASSENVYTEAFF. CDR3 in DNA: TGTGCCAGCAGTGAAAATGTCTACACTGAAGCTTTCTTT.

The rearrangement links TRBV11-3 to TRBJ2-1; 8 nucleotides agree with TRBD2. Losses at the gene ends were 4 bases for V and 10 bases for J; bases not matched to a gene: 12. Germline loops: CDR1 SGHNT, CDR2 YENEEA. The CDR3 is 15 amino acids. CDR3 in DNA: TGTGCCAGCAGCTCCTTAGCGGGGTTTGGCGGCGAGCAGTTCTTC. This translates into CASSSLAGFGGEQFF.

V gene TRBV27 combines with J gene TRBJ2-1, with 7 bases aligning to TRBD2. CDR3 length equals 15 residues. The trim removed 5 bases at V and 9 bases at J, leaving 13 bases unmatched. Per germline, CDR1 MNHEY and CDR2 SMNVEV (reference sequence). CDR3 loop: CASSPPGLREGEQFF. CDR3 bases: TGTGCCAGCAGTCCCCCGGGACTAAGGGAGGGTGAGCAGTTCTTC.

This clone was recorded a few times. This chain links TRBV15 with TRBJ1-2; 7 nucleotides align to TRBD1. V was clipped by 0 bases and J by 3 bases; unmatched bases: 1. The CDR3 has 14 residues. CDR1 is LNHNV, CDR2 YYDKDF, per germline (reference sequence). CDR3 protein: CATSRDRGDYGYTF. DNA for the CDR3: TGTGCCACCAGCAGAGACAGGGGGGACTATGGCTACACCTTC.

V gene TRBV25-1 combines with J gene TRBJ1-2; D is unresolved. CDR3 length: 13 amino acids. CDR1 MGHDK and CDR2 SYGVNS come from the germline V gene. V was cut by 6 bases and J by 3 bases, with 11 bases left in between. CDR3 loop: CASRPASDYGYTF. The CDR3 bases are TGTGCCAGCAGGCCCGCGTCCGACTATGGCTACACCTTC.

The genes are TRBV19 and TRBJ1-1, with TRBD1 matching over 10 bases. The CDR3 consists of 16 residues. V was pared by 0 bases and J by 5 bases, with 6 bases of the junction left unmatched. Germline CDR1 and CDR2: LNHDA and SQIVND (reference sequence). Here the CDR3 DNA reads TGTGCCAGTAGTATAGAAGTAGGACAGGGGGGGACTGAAGCTTTCTTT. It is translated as CASSIEVGQGGTEAFF.

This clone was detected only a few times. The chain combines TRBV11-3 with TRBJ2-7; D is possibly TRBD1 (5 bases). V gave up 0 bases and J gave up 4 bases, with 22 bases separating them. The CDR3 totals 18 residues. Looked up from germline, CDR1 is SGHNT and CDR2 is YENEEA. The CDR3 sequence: CASSLDSARVTPLYEQYF. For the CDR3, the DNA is TGTGCCAGCAGCTTAGATTCGGCCAGGGTAACCCCTCTTTACGAGCAGTACTTC.

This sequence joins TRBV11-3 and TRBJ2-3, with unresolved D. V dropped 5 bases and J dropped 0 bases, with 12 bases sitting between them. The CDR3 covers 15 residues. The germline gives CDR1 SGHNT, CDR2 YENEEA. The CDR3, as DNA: TGTGCCAGCAGCGAGCACTTTACTAGCACAGATACGCAGTATTTT. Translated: CASSEHFTSTDTQYF. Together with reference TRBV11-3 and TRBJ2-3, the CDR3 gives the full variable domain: EAGVVQSPRYKIIEKKQPVAFWCNPISGHNTLYWYLQNLGQGPELLIRYENEEAVDDSQLPKDRFSAERLKGVDSTLKIQPAELGDSAVYLCASSEHFTSTDTQYFGPGTRLTVL.

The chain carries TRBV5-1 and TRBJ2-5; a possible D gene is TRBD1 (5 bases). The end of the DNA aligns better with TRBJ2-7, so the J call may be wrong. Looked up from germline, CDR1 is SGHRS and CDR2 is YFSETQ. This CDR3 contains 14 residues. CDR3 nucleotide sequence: TGCGCCAGCACTATTTGGGGCCCAGGGAACGAGCAGTACTTC. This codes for CASTIWGPGNEQYF.

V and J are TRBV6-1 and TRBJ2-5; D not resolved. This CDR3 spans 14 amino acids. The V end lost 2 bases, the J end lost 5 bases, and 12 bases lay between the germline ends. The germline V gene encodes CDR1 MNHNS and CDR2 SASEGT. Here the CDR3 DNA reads TGTGCCAGCAGTGAAAATTGGGCTCGGGAGACCCAGTACTTC. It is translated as CASSENWARETQYF.

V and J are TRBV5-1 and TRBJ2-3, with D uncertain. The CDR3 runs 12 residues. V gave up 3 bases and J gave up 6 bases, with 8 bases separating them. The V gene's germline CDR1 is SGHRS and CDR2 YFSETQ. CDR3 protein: CASSWPGDTQYF. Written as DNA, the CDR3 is TGCGCCAGCAGCTGGCCCGGGGATACGCAGTATTTT. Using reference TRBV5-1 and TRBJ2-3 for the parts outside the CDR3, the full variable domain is KAGVTQTPRYLIKTRGQQVTLSCSPISGHRSVSWYQQTPGQGLQFLFEYFSETQRNKGNFPGRFSGRQFSNSRSEMNVSTLELGDSALYLCASSWPGDTQYFGPGTRLTVL.

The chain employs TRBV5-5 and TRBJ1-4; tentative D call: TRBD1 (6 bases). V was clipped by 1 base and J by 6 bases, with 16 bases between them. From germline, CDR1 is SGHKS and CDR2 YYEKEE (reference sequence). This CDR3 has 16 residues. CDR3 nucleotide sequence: TGTGCCAGCAGCTTGAGACAGGCAAGGGGAGATGAAAAACTGTTTTTT. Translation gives CASSLRQARGDEKLFF.

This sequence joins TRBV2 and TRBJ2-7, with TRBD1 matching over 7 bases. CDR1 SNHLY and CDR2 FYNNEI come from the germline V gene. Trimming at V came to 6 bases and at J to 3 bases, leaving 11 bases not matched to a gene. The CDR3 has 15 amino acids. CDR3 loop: CASSDPGQPIYEQYF. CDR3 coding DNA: TGTGCCAGCAGCGACCCGGGACAGCCAATCTACGAGCAGTACTTC.

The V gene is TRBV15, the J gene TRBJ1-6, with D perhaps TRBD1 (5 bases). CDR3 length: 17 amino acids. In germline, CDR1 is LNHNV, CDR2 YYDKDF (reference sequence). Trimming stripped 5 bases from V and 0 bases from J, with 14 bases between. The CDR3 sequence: CATSRGDGSSYNSPLHF. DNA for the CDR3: TGTGCCACCAGCCGGGGGGACGGTAGCTCCTATAATTCACCCCTCCACTTT.

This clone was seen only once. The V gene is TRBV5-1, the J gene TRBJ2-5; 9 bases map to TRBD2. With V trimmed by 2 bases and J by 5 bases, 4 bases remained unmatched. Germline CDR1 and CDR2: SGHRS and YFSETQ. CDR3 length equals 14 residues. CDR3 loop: CASSLGLAKETQYF. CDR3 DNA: TGCGCCAGCAGCTTAGGACTAGCGAAGGAGACCCAGTACTTC.

This CDR3 is CASSQGGLFGGIRELFF. In DNA, the CDR3 is TGTGCCAGCAGCCAAGGAGGACTTTTCGGGGGGATTCGGGAGCTGTTTTTT. The chain employs TRBV4-2 and TRBJ2-2; 7 bases agree with TRBD2. The length of the CDR3 is 17 residues. Trimming removed 1 base from V and 9 bases from J; junction bases left unmatched: 14. Germline V gives CDR1 LGHNA, CDR2 YNFKEQ.

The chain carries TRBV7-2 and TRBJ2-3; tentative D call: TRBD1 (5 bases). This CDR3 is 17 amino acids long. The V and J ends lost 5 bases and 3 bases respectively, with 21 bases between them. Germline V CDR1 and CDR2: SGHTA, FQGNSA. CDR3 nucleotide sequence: TGTGCCAGCAGCCCTGACCGCTGGGTAGGGGTAACAGATACGCAGTATTTT. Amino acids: CASSPDRWVGVTDTQYF.

CDR3 sequence (DNA): TGTGCCAGAATGACCGAGCGGGGGGAAGAGACCCAGTACTTC. This translates into CARMTERGEETQYF. The rearrangement joins TRBV5-3 to TRBJ2-5; 9 bases line up with TRBD2. TRBV5-3 is treated as an ORF (open reading frame) with a function not yet certain. V lost 6 bases to trimming and J lost 3 bases; unmatched junction nucleotides: 6. The CDR3 is 14 residues long.